This TCR beta chain was captured by sequencing in a study of cytotoxic CD8 clonotypes in ibrutinib-treated CLL. Assay: immunoSEQ multiplex PCR; the TCRdb copy retains only in-frame clones and omits some. The table shows 200,000 to 250,000 clones, with 70% to 75% occurring only once. This CDR3 is built from 14 residues. In germline, CDR1 is LNHDA, CDR2 SQIVND (reference sequence). The germline V and J ends were trimmed by 1 base and 11 bases, with 17 bases remaining between them. The gene calls are TRBV19 and TRBJ1-1; TRBD1 is a possible D gene (5 bases). The clonotype originates from a human donor with chronic lymphocytic leukemia. Specimen: PBMCs, collected after 12 months of ibrutinib treatment. The CDR3 DNA is TGTGCCAGTAGTATAGGCGGGACCTCTAGGGCGGCTTTCTTT. This gives the protein CASSIGGTSRAAFF. Complete variable domain (other parts from reference TRBV19 and TRBJ1-1): DGGITQSPKYLFRKEGQNVTLSCEQNLNHDAMYWYRQDPGQGLRLIYYSQIVNDFQKGDIAEGYSVSREKKESFPLTVTSAQKNPTAFYLCASSIGGTSRAAFFGQGTRLTVV.